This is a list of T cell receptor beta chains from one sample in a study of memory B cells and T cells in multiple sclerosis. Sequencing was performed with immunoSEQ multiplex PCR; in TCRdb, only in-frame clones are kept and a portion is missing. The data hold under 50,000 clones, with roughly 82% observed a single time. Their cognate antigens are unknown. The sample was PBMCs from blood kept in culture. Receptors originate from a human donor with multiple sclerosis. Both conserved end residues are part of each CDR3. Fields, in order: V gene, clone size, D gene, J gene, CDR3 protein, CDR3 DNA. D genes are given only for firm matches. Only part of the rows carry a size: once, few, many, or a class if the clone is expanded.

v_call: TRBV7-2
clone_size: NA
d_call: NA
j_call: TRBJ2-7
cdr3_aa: CASSGTEPYEQYF
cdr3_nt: TGTGCCAGCTCCGGGACTGAGCCCTACGAGCAGTACTTC

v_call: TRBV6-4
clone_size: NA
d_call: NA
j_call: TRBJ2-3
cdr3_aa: CASSETGHTDTQYF
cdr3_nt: TGTGCCAGCAGTGAAACAGGTCACACAGATACGCAGTATTTT

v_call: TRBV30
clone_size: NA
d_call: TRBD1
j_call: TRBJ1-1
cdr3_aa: CAYRQGNTEAFF
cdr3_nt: TGTGCCTACCGACAGGGGAACACTGAAGCTTTCTTT

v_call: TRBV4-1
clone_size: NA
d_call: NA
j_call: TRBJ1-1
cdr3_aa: CASRQASGTEAFF
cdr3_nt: TGCGCCAGCCGCCAAGCCTCGGGCACTGAAGCTTTCTTT

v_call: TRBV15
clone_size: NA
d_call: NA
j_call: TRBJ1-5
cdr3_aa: CATSSPQGREPQHF
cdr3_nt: TGTGCCACCAGCAGCCCACAGGGTCGGGAGCCCCAGCATTTT

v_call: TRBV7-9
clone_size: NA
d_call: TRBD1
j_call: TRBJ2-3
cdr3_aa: CASSFGTVSTDTQYF
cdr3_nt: TGTGCCAGCAGCTTCGGGACAGTAAGCACAGATACGCAGTATTTT

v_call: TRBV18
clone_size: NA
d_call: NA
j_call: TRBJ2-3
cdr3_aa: CASSPGGGTDTQYF
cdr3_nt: TGTGCCAGCTCACCAGGCGGGGGCACAGATACGCAGTATTTT

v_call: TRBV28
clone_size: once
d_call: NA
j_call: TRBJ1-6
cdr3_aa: CASSLRAAASPLHF
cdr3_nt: TGTGCCAGCAGTTTAAGGGCCGCCGCTTCACCCCTCCACTTT

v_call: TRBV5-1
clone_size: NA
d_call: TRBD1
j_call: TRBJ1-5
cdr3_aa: CASSLAGQGNQPQHF
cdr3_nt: TGCGCCAGCAGCTTGGCCGGACAGGGGAATCAGCCCCAGCATTTT

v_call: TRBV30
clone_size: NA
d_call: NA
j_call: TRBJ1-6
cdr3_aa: CAWSVRPFDYNSPLHF
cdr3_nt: TGTGCCTGGAGTGTACGGCCTTTCGACTATAATTCACCCCTCCACTTT

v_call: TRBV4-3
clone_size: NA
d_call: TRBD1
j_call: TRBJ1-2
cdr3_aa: CASSRTGQLNYGYTF
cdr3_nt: TGCGCCAGCAGCCGGACGGGACAGCTCAACTATGGCTACACCTTC

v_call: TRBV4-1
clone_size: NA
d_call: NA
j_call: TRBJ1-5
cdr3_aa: CASSQRGAGSGGNQPQHF
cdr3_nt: TGCGCCAGCAGCCAGAGGGGGGCTGGAAGCGGAGGCAATCAGCCCCAGCATTTT

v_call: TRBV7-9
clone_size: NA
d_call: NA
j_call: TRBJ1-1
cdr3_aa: CASGWGLNTEAFF
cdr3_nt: TGTGCCAGCGGGTGGGGCTTAAACACTGAAGCTTTCTTT

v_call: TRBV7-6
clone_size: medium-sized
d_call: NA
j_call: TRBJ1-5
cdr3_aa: CASSPLGTSQPQHF
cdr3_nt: TGTGCCAGCAGCCCCCTCGGGACATCCCAGCCCCAGCATTTT

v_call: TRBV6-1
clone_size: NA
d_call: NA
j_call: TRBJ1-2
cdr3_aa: CASSTGGGHGGYTF
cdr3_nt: TGTGCCAGCAGTACCGGAGGGGGACACGGCGGCTACACCTTC